The clone carrying this T cell receptor beta chain showed up just a few times. Antigen unknown. The source of the sample is a study of cytomegalovirus exposure and HLA in healthy donors. Study-wide findings and caveats: Analysis performed later showed TCR beta chains linked to HLA being more clonally expanded than equally common others.

PCR was performed using 60 Vbeta and 13 Jbeta primers. Generated by immunoSEQ multiplex PCR, the TCRdb table keeps only in-frame clones and is missing some. The table has approximately 110,000 clones, roughly 15% seen once; the top ten hold 1.5% to 2%. The CDR3 is 14 residues long. Germline V lookup: CDR1 LNHDA, CDR2 SQIVND (reference sequence). The ends lost 3 bases at V and 6 bases at J; junction bases unmatched: 6. What was sequenced was PBMCs. The TCR sequence derives from a woman aged 18-30 years in good health and CMV-seronegative. The genes are TRBV19 and TRBJ1-2, with 8 nucleotides matching TRBD1. DNA of the CDR3: TGTGCCAGTAGTATTCAGGGGGCTGCTGATGGCTACACCTTC. Encoded protein: CASSIQGAADGYTF.